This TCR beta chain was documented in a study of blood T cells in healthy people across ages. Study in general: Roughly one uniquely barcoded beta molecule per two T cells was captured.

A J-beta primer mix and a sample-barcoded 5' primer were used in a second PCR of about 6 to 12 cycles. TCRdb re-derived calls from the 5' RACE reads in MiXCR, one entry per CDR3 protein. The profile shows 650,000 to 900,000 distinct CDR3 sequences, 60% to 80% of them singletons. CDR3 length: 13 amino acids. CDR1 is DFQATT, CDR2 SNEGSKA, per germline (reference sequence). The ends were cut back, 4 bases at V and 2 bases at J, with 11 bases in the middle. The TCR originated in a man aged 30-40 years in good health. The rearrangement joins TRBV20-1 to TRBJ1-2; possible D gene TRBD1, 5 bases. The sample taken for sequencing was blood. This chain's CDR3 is CSANAGFNYGYTF. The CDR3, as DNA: TGCAGTGCTAATGCAGGGTTCAACTATGGCTACACCTTC.